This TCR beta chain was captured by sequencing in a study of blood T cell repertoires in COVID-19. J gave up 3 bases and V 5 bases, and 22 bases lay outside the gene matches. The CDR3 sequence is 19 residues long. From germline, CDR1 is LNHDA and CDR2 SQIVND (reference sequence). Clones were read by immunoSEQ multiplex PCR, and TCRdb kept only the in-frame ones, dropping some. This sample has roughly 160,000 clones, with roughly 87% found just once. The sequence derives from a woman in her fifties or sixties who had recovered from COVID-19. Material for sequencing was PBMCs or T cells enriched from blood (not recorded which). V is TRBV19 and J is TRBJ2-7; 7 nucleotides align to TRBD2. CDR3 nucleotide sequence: TGTGCCAGTAGTCCAGTACGGCCAATCCGCGGGAGCGCACTCTACGAGCAGTACTTC. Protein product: CASSPVRPIRGSALYEQYF.